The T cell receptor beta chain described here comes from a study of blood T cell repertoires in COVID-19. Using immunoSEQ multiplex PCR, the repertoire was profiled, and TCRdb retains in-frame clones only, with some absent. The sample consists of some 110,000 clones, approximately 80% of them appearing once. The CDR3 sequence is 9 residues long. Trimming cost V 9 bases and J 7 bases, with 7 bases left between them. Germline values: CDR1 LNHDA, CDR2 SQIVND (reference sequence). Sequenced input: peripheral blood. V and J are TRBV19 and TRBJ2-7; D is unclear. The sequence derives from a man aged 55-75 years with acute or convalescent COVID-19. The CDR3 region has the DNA TGTGCCAGCCTGTTGGAGCAGTACGTC. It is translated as CASLLEQYV.